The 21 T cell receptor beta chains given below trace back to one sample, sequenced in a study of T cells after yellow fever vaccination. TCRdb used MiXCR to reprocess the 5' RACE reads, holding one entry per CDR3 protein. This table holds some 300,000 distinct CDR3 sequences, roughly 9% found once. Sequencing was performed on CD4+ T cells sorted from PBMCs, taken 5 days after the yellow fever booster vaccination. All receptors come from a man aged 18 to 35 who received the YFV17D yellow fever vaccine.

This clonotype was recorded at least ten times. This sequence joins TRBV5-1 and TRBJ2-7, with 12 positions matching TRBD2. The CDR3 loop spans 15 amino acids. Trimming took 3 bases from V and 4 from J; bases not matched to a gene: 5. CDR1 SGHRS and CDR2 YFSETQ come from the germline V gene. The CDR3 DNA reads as TGCGCCAGCAGCTCTAGCGGGGGGGGTTTATACGAGCAGTACTTC. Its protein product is CASSSSGGGLYEQYF.

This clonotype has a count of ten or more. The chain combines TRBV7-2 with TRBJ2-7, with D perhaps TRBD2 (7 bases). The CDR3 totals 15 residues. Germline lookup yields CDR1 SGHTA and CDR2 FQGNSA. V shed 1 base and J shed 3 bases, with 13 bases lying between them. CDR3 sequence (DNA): TGTGCCAGCAGCTTAGTAGGGGGGGCGCGCTACGAGCAGTACTTC. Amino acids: CASSLVGGARYEQYF.

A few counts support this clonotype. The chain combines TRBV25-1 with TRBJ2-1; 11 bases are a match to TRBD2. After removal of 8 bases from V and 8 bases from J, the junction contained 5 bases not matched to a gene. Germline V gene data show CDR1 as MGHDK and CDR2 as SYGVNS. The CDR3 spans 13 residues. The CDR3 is CASGLAGGDEQFF. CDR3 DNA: TGTGCCAGCGGACTAGCGGGTGGGGATGAGCAGTTCTTC.

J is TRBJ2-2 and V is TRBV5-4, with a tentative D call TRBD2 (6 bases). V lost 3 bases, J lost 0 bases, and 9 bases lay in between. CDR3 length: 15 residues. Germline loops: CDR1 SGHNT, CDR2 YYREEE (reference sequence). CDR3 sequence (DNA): TGTGCCAGCAGCTCGGGGGTCGCGAACACCGGGGAGCTGTTTTTT. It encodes CASSSGVANTGELFF.

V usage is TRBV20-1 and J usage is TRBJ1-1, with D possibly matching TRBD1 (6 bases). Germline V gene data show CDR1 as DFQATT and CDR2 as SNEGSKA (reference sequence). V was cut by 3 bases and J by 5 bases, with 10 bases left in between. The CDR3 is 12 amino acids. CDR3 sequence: CSASGGWTEAFF. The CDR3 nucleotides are TGCAGTGCTAGTGGGGGCTGGACTGAAGCTTTCTTT.

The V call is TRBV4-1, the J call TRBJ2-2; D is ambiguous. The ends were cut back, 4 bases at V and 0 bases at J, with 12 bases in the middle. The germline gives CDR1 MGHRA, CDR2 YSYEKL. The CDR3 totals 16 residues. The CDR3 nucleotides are TGCGCCAGCAGCCCGCTGACACGTTCGAACACCGGGGAGCTGTTTTTT. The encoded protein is CASSPLTRSNTGELFF.

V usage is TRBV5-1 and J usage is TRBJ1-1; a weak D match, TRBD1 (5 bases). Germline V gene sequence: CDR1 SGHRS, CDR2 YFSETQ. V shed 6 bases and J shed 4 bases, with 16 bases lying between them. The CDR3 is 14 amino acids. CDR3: CASTSGAAGTEAFF. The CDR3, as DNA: TGCGCCAGCACCTCCGGGGCTGCCGGCACTGAAGCTTTCTTT. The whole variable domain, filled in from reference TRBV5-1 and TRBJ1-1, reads KAGVTQTPRYLIKTRGQQVTLSCSPISGHRSVSWYQQTPGQGLQFLFEYFSETQRNKGNFPGRFSGRQFSNSRSEMNVSTLELGDSALYLCASTSGAAGTEAFFGQGTRLTVV.

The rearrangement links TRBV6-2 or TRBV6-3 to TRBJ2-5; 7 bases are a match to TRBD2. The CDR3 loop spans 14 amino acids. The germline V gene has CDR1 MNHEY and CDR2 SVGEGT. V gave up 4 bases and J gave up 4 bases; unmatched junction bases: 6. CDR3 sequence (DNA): TGTGCCAGCAGTTCACTAGCGTCGGGAGAGACCCAGTACTTC. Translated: CASSSLASGETQYF.

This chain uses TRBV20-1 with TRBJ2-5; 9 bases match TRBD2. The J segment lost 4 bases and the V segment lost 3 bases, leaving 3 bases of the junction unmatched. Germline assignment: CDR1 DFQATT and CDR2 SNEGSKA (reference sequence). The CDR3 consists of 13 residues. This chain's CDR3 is CSARVSGGETQYF. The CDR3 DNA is TGCAGTGCTAGGGTTAGCGGGGGAGAGACCCAGTACTTC.

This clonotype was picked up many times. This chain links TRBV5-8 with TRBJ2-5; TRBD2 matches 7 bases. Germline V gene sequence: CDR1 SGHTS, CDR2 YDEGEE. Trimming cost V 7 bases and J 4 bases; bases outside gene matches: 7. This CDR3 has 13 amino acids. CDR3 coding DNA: TGTGCCAGCCGTTGGGAGGGTACAGAGACCCAGTACTTC. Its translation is CASRWEGTETQYF.

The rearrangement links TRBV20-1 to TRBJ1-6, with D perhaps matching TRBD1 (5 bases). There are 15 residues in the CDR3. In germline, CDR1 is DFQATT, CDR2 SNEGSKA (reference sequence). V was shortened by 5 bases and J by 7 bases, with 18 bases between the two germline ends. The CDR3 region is CSAGSLGPGNSPLHF. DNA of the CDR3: TGCAGTGCTGGGAGTTTGGGGCCAGGAAATTCACCCCTCCACTTT.

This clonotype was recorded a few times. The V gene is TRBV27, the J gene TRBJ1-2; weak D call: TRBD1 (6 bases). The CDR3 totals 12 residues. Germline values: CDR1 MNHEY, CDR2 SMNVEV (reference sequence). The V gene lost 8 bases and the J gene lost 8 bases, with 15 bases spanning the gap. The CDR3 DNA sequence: TGTGCCAGCGGTCGGGACATGCGCGGCTACACCTTC. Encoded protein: CASGRDMRGYTF.

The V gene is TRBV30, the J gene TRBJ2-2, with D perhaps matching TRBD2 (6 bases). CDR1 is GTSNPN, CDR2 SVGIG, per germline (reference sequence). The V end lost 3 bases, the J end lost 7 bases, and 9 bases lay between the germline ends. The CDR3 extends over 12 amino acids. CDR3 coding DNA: TGTGCCTGGAGCCGGGGGAACGGGGAGCTGTTTTTT. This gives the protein CAWSRGNGELFF.

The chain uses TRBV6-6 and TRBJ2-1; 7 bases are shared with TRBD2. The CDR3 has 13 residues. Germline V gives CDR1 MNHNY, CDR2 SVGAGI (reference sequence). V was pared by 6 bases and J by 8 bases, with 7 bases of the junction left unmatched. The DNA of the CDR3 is TGTGCCAGCAGGGGCAGGGAGGGCGATGAGCAGTTCTTC. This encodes CASRGREGDEQFF.

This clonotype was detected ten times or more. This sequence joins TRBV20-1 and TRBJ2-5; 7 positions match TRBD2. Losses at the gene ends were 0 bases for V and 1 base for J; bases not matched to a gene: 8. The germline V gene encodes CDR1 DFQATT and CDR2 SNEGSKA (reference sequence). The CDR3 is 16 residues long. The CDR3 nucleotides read TGCAGTGCTAGAGATCCCTCTTCTAGCGGCCAAGAGACCCAGTACTTC. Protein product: CSARDPSSSGQETQYF.

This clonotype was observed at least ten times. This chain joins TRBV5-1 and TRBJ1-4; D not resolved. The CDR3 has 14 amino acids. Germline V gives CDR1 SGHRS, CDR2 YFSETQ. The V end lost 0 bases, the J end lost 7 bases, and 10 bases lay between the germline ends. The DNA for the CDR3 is TGCGCCAGCAGCTTGGGTCGGACGCGTGAAAAACTGTTTTTT. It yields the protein CASSLGRTREKLFF.

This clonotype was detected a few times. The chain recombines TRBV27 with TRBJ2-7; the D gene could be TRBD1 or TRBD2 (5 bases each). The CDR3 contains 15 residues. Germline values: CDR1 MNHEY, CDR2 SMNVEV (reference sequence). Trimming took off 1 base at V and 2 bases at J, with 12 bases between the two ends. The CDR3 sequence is CASSLYPGPAYEQYV. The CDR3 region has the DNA TGTGCCAGCAGTTTATACCCGGGACCGGCCTACGAGCAGTACGTC.

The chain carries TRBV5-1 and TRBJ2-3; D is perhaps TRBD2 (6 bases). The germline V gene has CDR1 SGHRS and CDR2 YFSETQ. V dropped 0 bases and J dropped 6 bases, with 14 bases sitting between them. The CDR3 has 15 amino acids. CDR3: CASSLVLSGYDTQYF. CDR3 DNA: TGCGCCAGCAGCTTGGTGCTTAGCGGTTACGATACGCAGTATTTT.

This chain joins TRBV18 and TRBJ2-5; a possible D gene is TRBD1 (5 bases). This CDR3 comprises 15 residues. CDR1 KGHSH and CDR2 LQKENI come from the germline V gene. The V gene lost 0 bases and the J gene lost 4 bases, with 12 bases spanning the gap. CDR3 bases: TGTGCCAGCTCACCACCGATGGGGCGCGGAGAGACCCAGTACTTC. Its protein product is CASSPPMGRGETQYF.

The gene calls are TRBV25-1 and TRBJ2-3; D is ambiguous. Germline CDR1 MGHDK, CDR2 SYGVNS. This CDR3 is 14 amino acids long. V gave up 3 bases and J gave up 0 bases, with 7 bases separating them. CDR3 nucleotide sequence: TGTGCCAGCAGTGATACCCGGAGCACAGATACGCAGTATTTT. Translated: CASSDTRSTDTQYF.

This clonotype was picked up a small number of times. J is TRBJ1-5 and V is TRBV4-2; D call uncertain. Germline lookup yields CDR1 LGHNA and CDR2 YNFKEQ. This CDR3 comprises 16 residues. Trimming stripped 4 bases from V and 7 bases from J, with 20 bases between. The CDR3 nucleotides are TGTGCCAGCAGCCCTCATCGGGGTGACCGGCGCCAGCCCCAGCATTTT. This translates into CASSPHRGDRRQPQHF.